This T cell receptor beta chain emerged from a study of blood T cell repertoires in COVID-19. About the study: From T cells, B-cell-depleted T cells, or PBMCs came the material, which was cDNA or gDNA.

In germline, CDR1 is MNHEY, CDR2 SVGEGT. Trimming shortened V by 2 bases and J by 5 bases, and 17 bases separated the two germline ends. This CDR3 has 16 residues. Profiled with immunoSEQ multiplex PCR; TCRdb holds only in-frame clones, not every one. The sample lists about 320,000 clones; about 86% were seen once. Sequenced sample: peripheral blood. The TCR was taken from a woman between 45 and 60 years old with acute or convalescent COVID-19. The chain joins TRBV6-2 or TRBV6-3 to TRBJ2-3, with D possibly being TRBD1 (5 bases). The CDR3 protein is CASSYKGVVGKDTQYF. In DNA form, the CDR3 reads TGTGCCAGCAGTTACAAAGGGGTAGTTGGGAAAGATACGCAGTATTTT.